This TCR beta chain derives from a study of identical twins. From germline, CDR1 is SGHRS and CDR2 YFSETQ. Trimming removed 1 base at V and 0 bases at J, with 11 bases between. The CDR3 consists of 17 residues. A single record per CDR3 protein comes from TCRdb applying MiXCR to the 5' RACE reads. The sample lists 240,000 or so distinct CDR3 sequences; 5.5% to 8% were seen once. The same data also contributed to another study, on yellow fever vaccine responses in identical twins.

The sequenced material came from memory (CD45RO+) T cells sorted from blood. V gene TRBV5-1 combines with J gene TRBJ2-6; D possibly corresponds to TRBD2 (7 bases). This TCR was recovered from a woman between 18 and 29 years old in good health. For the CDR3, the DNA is TGCGCCAGCAGCTTGAATAGGGGGGGCTCTGGGGCCAACGTCCTGACTTTC. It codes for CASSLNRGGSGANVLTF.